This paragraph reports one TCR beta chain. Its antigen remains unidentified. Base qualities are not at hand, and no much larger clone is one base apart. From the germline V gene (reference sequence), CDR1 is GTSNPN and CDR2 is SVGIG. V ends up 1 base short and J 7 bases short, with an unmatched junction base count of 4. From cysteine to phenylalanine, the CDR3 is 14 amino acids long. Only the CDR3 DNA stays, 42 bases, in frame from base 1. This sample is drawn from a study of blood T cell repertoires in COVID-19 (TCRdb year 2020). In the study overall: Collaborator samples came from the United States, Italy and Spain and covered acute and convalescent phases of COVID-19. A freely available public database, intended as a resource for researchers studying the immune response to SARS-CoV-2, is where the repertoires were released. Deeply sampled blood TCRbeta repertoires from subjects exposed to, actively infected with, or recovered from COVID-19 were included in the dataset. Where available, HLA class I and class II types were taken from metadata supplied by the sample provider and were not determined by assay-based typing. The material from the prospective study consisted of cDNA or gDNA derived from T cells, B-cell-depleted T cells, or PBMCs. A de-identified subject ID, COVID-19 status, age in years and sex were almost always included in the sample metadata. The samples were drawn from the first 160 participants of the ongoing ImmuneRACE study and from 1,200 or so subjects provided by 6 global collaborators. The research as a whole found: The quantity of clinical and demographic metadata differed by source and by participant and was supplied without curation.

Collaborating institutions collected whole blood in K2EDTA tubes following their own protocols. For TCRbeta analysis, collaborators shipped samples in one of three forms: frozen whole blood, isolated PBMCs, or DNA extracted from either of those sample types. TCRbeta CDR3 regions were amplified from genomic DNA by means of the immunoSEQ Assay, a bias-controlled multiplex PCR. Regarding the original processing steps: Within the assay, amplification of reference gene primers was used to estimate how many nucleated cells each sample contained. To quantify the absolute abundance of each unique TCRbeta CDR3 rearrangement, sequence reads were collapsed and filtered. For each sample, productive Simpson clonality was calculated as the square root of Simpson's diversity index across productive rearrangements. TCRdb's version of the immuneACCESS table is confined to in-frame rearrangements and falls short of the full clone set. An unresolved V gene accounts for under half of the shortfall where checked; the remainder is of unknown origin. V and J calls plus clone size are reproduced from that table; the DNA served to infer D and trimming. This sample is represented by 100,000 to 150,000 clones; roughly 90% of them were singletons. 7.6% of the sample belongs to the ten largest clones.

The TCR comes from a man in his fifties or sixties with acute or convalescent COVID-19. Here the chain combines TRBV30 and TRBJ1-6; TRBD1 matches 7 bases in the middle. Material: peripheral blood. For the CDR3, the sequence is CAWSAGQTNSPLHF. The bases are TGTGCCTGGAGTGCGGGACAGACAAATTCACCCCTCCACTTT.